This T cell receptor (beta chain) was recovered during a study of early T cells in non-severe SARS-CoV-2 infection. For the study at large: Alpha and beta chains were unpaired, from unsorted whole-blood bulk RNA. The study, taken as a whole, reports: CD4 and private specificities were missed by VDJdb matching, which favored anti-spike CD8 responses.

TCRdb reanalysed the 5' RACE reads using MiXCR and keeps one entry per CDR3 protein. Among 75,000 to 95,000 distinct CDR3 sequences, roughly 15% were seen once, and the ten largest hold 5.1%. The CDR3 sequence is 18 residues long. With V trimmed by 5 bases and J by 1 base, 10 bases remained unmatched. The germline CDR1 and CDR2 sequences are SEHNR and FQNEAQ (reference sequence). As to this clonotype: Its specificity is not known.

The chain carries TRBV7-9 and TRBJ2-2; TRBD2 matches 10 bases. The specimen comprised whole blood, sampled at baseline. This sequence was found in an adult who was a healthcare worker with PCR-confirmed SARS-CoV-2 infection or an uninfected control (not recorded which). DNA of the CDR3: TGTGCCAGCAGCGTGGGACTAGCGAGACTGAGGAACACCGGGGAGCTGTTTTTT. Its protein is CASSVGLARLRNTGELFF. Full variable domain (rest looked up from reference TRBV7-9 and TRBJ2-2): DTGVSQNPRHKITKRGQNVTFRCDPISEHNRLYWYRQTLGQGPEFLTYFQNEAQLEKSRLLSDRFSAERPKGSFSTLEIQRTEQGDSAMYLCASSVGLARLRNTGELFFGEGSRLTVL.